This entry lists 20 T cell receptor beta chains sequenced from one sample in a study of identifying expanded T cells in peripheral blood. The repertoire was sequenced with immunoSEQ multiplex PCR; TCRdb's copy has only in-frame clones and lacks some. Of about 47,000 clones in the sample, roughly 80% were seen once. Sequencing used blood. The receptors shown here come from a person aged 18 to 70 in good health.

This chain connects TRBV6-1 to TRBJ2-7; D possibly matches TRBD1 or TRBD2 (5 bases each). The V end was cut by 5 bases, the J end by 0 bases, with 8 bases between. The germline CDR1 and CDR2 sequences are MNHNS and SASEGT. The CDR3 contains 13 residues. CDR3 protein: CASSPGGSYEQYF. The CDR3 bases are TGTGCCAGCAGTCCTGGGGGCTCCTACGAGCAGTACTTC.

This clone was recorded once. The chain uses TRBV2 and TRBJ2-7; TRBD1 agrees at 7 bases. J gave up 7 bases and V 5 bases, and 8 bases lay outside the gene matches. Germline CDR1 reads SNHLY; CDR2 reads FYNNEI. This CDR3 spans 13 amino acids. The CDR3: CASSPETGREQYF. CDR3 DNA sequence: TGTGCCAGCAGTCCGGAGACAGGGCGGGAGCAGTACTTC.

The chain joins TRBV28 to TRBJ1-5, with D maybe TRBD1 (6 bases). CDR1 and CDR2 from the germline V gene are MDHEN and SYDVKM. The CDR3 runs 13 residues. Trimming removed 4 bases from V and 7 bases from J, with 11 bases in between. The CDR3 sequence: CASSSQGWQPQHF. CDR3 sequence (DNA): TGTGCCAGCAGTTCTCAGGGGTGGCAGCCCCAGCATTTT.

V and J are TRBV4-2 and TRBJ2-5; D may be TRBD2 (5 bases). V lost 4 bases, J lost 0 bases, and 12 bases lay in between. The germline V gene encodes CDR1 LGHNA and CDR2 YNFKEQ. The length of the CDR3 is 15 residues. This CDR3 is CASSRVTGNQETQYF. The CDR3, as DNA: TGTGCCAGCAGCCGGGTAACCGGGAACCAAGAGACCCAGTACTTC.

In nucleotides, the CDR3 is TGTGCCAGCAGTTTCGGACAGGGGGCGGATGGCTACACCTTC. Protein sequence: CASSFGQGADGYTF. This rearrangement joins TRBV6-1 to TRBJ1-2, with 11 positions matching TRBD1. Germline values: CDR1 MNHNS, CDR2 SASEGT. V was clipped by 5 bases and J by 6 bases; unmatched bases: 5. This CDR3 contains 14 residues.

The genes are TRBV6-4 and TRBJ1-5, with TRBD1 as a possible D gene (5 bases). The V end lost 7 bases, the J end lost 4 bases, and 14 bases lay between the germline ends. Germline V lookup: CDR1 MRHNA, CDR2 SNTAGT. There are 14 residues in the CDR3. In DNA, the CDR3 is TGTGCCAGCACCTCCCGAGGGGTGAATCAGCCCCAGCATTTT. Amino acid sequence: CASTSRGVNQPQHF.

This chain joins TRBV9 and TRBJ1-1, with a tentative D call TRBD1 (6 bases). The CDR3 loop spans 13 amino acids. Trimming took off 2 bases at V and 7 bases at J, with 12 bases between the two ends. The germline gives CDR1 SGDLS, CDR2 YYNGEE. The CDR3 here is CASSVGPGDEAFF. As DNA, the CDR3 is TGTGCCAGCAGCGTTGGGCCAGGGGATGAAGCTTTCTTT. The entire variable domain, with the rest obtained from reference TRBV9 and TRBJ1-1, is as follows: DSGVTQTPKHLITATGQRVTLRCSPRSGDLSVYWYQQSLDQGLQFLIQYYNGEERAKGNILERFSAQQFPDLHSELNLSSLELGDSALYFCASSVGPGDEAFFGQGTRLTVV.

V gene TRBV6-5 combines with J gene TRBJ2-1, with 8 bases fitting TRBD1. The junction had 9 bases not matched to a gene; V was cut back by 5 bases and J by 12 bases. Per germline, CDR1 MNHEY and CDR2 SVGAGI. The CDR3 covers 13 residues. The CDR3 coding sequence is TGTGCCAGCAGTAGGCCTGGGACAGGTACGCAGTTCTTC. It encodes CASSRPGTGTQFF.

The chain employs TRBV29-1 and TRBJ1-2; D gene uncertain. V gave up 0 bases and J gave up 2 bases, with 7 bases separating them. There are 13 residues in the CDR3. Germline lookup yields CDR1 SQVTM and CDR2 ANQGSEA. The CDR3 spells CSVEDTLNYGYTF. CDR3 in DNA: TGCAGCGTTGAAGACACCCTGAACTATGGCTACACCTTC.

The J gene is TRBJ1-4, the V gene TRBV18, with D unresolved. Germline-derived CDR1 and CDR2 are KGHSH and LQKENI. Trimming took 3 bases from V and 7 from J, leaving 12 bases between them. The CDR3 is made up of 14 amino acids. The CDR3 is CASSPRGVSEKLFF. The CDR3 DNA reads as TGTGCCAGCTCACCCCGCGGGGTATCTGAAAAACTGTTTTTT.

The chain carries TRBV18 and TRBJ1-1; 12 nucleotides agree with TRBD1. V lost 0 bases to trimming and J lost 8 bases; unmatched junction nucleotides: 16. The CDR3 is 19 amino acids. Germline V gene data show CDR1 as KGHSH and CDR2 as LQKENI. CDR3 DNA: TGTGCCAGCTCACCACCGCTGGGTTCCGGGACAGGGGGCATGGGAGAAGCTTTCTTT. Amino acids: CASSPPLGSGTGGMGEAFF.

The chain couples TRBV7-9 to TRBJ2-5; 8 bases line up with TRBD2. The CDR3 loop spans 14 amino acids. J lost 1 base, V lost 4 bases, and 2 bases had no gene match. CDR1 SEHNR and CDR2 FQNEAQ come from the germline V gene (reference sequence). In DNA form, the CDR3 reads TGTGCCAGCAGCTCAGCGGGAGTCCAAGAGACCCAGTACTTC. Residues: CASSSAGVQETQYF.

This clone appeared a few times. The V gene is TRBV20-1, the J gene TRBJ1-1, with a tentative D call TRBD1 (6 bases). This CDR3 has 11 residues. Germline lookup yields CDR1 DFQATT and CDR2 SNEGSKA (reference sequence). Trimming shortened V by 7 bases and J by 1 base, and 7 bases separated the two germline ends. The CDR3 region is CSGQENTEAFF. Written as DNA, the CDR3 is TGCAGTGGACAGGAGAACACTGAAGCTTTCTTT.

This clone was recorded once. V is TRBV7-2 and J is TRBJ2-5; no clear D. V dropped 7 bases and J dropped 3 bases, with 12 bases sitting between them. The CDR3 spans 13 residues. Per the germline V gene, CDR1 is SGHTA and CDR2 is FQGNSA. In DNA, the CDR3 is TGTGCCAGCACCTTCGAAGGGAAAGAGACCCAGTACTTC. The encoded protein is CASTFEGKETQYF. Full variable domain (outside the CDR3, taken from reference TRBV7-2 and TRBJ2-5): GAGVSQSPSNKVTEKGKDVELRCDPISGHTALYWYRQSLGQGLEFLIYFQGNSAPDKSGLPSDRFSAERTGGSVSTLTIQRTQQEDSAVYLCASTFEGKETQYFGPGTRLLVL.

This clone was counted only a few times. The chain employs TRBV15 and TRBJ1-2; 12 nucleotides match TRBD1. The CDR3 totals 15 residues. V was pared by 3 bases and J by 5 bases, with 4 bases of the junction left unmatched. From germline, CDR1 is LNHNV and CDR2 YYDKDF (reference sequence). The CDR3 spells CATSSGTGGMYGYTF. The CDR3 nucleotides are TGTGCCACCAGCAGCGGGACAGGGGGCATGTATGGCTACACCTTC.

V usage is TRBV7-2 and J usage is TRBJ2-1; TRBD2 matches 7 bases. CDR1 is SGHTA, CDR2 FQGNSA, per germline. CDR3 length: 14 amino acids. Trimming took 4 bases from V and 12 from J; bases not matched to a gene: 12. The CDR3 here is CASSSRLAGIMQFF. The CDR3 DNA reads TGTGCCAGCAGCTCAAGACTAGCCGGAATAATGCAGTTCTTC.

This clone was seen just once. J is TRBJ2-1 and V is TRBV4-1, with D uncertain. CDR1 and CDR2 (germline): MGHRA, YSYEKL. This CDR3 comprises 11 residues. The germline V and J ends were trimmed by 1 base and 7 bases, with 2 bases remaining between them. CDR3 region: CASSQVNEQFF. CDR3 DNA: TGCGCCAGCAGCCAAGTTAATGAGCAGTTCTTC.

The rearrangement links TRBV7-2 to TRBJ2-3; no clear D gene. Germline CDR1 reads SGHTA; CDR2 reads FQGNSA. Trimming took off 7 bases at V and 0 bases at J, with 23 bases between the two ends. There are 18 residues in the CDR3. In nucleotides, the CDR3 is TGTGCCAGCACCTTTAGACGGTCGGGCCGAACTAGCACAGATACGCAGTATTTT. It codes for CASTFRRSGRTSTDTQYF.

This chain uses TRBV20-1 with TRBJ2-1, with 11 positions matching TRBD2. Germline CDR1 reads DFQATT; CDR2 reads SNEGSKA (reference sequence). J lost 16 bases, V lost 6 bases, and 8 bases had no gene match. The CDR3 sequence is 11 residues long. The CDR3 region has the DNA TGCAGTGCAAAACTAGCGGGAGCAGAATTCTTC. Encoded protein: CSAKLAGAEFF.

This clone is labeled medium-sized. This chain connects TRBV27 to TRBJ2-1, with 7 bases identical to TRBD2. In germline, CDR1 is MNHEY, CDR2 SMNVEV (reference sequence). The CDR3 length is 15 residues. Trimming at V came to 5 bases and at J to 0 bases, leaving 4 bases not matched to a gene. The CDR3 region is CASSLAAHSYNEQFF. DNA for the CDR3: TGTGCCAGCAGTCTAGCGGCCCACTCCTACAATGAGCAGTTCTTC.